Presented here are 12 T cell receptor beta chains from one specimen sequenced in a study of blood T cell repertoires in COVID-19. Here immunoSEQ multiplex PCR was the method, and the copy in TCRdb shows in-frame clones only, minus some. The sample shows 60,000 to 80,000 clones, approximately 85% of them seen only once. The specimen was peripheral blood. These receptors all come from a human donor in a cohort sampled during active COVID-19.

The chain's CDR3 is CASSRAGRMNTEAFF. The CDR3 DNA reads as TGTGCCTCCTCCCGAGCAGGGAGGATGAACACTGAAGCTTTCTTT. V is TRBV6-5 and J is TRBJ1-1, with a tentative D call TRBD1 (5 bases). The length of the CDR3 is 15 residues. The V end lost 11 bases, the J end lost 0 bases, and 19 bases lay between the germline ends. Looked up from germline, CDR1 is MNHEY and CDR2 is SVGAGI.

This chain links TRBV6-6 with TRBJ2-1; D unresolved. Germline values: CDR1 MNHNY, CDR2 SVGAGI (reference sequence). V was clipped by 6 bases and J by 3 bases, with 3 bases between them. CDR3 length equals 11 residues. CDR3 amino acids: CASSRYNEQFF. The CDR3 nucleotides are TGTGCCAGCAGCCGCTACAATGAGCAGTTCTTC.

This clone was detected ten times or more. The chain links TRBV4-1 to TRBJ2-7, with 9 bases that match TRBD2. The CDR3 extends over 16 amino acids. V shed 1 base and J 3 bases; nucleotides not matched to a gene: 7. Per the germline V gene, CDR1 is MGHRA and CDR2 is YSYEKL. The CDR3 is CASSQGFSGSFYEQYF. In nucleotides, the CDR3 is TGCGCCAGCAGCCAAGGATTTAGCGGGAGCTTCTACGAGCAGTACTTC.

The chain is built from TRBV18 and TRBJ1-1; D gene ambiguous. Per germline, CDR1 KGHSH and CDR2 LQKENI. Trimming removed 4 bases at V and 3 bases at J, with 21 bases between. This CDR3 contains 17 residues. The DNA of the CDR3 is TGTGCCAGCTCACTGGACTCCATTGGCGTTTGGGACACTGAAGCTTTCTTT. Translating gives CASSLDSIGVWDTEAFF.

The rearrangement uses TRBV6-4 and TRBJ2-7; D is perhaps TRBD1 (5 bases). This CDR3 comprises 13 residues. The germline V and J ends were trimmed by 5 bases and 3 bases, with 11 bases remaining between them. Germline V gives CDR1 MRHNA, CDR2 SNTAGT. The CDR3 reads CASSKQASYEQYF. The DNA for the CDR3 is TGTGCCAGCAGTAAACAGGCGAGCTACGAGCAGTACTTC.

This chain connects TRBV7-2 to TRBJ2-1, with 10 bases that match TRBD1. This CDR3 is built from 18 residues. Germline assignment: CDR1 SGHTA and CDR2 FQGNSA. V shed 5 bases, J shed 0 bases, and the junction held 10 bases outside the gene matches. CDR3 loop: CASSGTGDMKSSYNEQFF. The CDR3 region has the DNA TGTGCCAGCAGCGGGACAGGGGACATGAAAAGCTCCTACAATGAGCAGTTCTTC.

The chain recombines TRBV9 with TRBJ2-5; TRBD2 might be the D (6 bases). Germline V gene lookup returns CDR1 SGDLS and CDR2 YYNGEE. V was pared by 4 bases and J by 0 bases, with 19 bases between. The CDR3 runs to 17 residues. CDR3 in amino acids: CASSSGGGPAYQETQYF. In nucleotides, the CDR3 is TGTGCCAGCAGCTCAGGAGGAGGGCCGGCGTACCAAGAGACCCAGTACTTC.

The chain links TRBV6-6 to TRBJ2-2, with 8 nucleotides matching TRBD1. The CDR3 totals 14 residues. Trimming took 6 bases from V and 4 from J; bases not matched to a gene: 4. Per the germline V gene, CDR1 is MNHNY and CDR2 is SVGAGI (reference sequence). The CDR3 region has the DNA TGTGCCAGCAGGGACAGGGTGGGCACCGGGGAGCTGTTTTTT. Translated, it gives CASRDRVGTGELFF.

The chain's CDR3 is CASRTGRDTQYF. The CDR3 DNA reads as TGTGCCAGCCGGACAGGGAGAGATACGCAGTATTTT. This chain links TRBV2 with TRBJ2-3; 8 positions match TRBD1. This CDR3 region has 12 residues. The V segment lost 8 bases and the J segment 5 bases; nucleotides outside the gene matches: 3. Germline V gene data show CDR1 as SNHLY and CDR2 as FYNNEI.

This chain connects TRBV3-1 (or the pseudogene TRBV3-2) to TRBJ2-5; D might be TRBD1 (6 bases). CDR1 is LGHDT, CDR2 YNNKEL, per germline (reference sequence). The CDR3 runs to 13 residues. V was pared by 4 bases and J by 2 bases, with 8 bases between. CDR3 coding DNA: TGTGCCAGCAGCCCGCAGGGGCAAGAGACCCAGTACTTC. Residues: CASSPQGQETQYF.

This clone was recorded only once. The chain couples TRBV10-1 to TRBJ2-1; 7 nucleotides match TRBD2. This CDR3 is built from 14 residues. Germline loops: CDR1 WNHNN, CDR2 SYGVQD (reference sequence). V trimming: 5 bases; J trimming: 8 bases; junction bases outside the gene matches: 9. CDR3 nucleotide sequence: TGCGCCAGCAGTCCCTTCGGGGGAGGGCATGAGCAGTTCTTC. Translating gives CASSPFGGGHEQFF.

J is TRBJ1-6 and V is TRBV7-9; no definite D call. This CDR3 region has 13 residues. The V gene's germline CDR1 is SEHNR and CDR2 FQNEAQ (reference sequence). V was cut by 8 bases and J by 10 bases, with 15 bases left in between. CDR3 region: CASATVGESPLHF. The CDR3, as DNA: TGTGCCAGCGCCACAGTGGGCGAGTCACCCCTCCACTTT. Full variable domain (outside the CDR3, taken from reference TRBV7-9 and TRBJ1-6): DTGVSQNPRHKITKRGQNVTFRCDPISEHNRLYWYRQTLGQGPEFLTYFQNEAQLEKSRLLSDRFSAERPKGSFSTLEIQRTEQGDSAMYLCASATVGESPLHFGNGTRLTVT.